A single sample gave rise to the 12 T cell receptor beta chains below, sequenced in a study of cytomegalovirus exposure and HLA in healthy donors. Researchers ran the PCR with 60 Vbeta and 13 Jbeta primers. TCRdb keeps only in-frame clones here, not all; method: immunoSEQ multiplex PCR. The data contain about 230,000 clones, approximately 81% of them singletons. Sequencing was done on a sample of PBMCs. All receptors derive from a girl aged 2 to 9 in good health and CMV-seronegative.

This clone was counted a single time. The CDR3 sequence: CASSLRLGRGKNIQYF. CDR3 DNA: TGTGCCAGCAGCTTGCGGTTAGGGAGAGGTAAAAACATTCAGTACTTC. The chain joins TRBV5-6 to TRBJ2-4; D possibly corresponds to TRBD2 (5 bases). This CDR3 contains 16 residues. Germline CDR1 reads SGHDT; CDR2 reads YYEEEE. V lost 1 base, J lost 4 bases, and 15 bases lay in between. Full variable domain (outside the CDR3, taken from reference TRBV5-6 and TRBJ2-4): DAGVTQSPTHLIKTRGQQVTLRCSPKSGHDTVSWYQQALGQGPQFIFQYYEEEERQRGNFPDRFSGHQFPNYSSELNVNALLLGDSALYLCASSLRLGRGKNIQYFGAGTRLSVL.

V is TRBV7-6 and J is TRBJ2-3; 16 bases are a match to TRBD2. CDR1 is SGHVS, CDR2 FNYEAQ, per germline. There are 18 residues in the CDR3. The J segment lost 1 base and the V segment lost 5 bases, leaving 6 bases of the junction unmatched. CDR3 protein: CASSTGTSGGAGTDTQYF. The CDR3 DNA reads TGTGCCAGCAGCACCGGGACTAGCGGGGGGGCCGGCACAGATACGCAGTATTTT.

The CDR3 DNA reads as TGTGCCAGCAGCGAGGCGGGGGCGGGCGGGGAGCTGTTTTTT. This sequence encodes CASSEAGAGGELFF. The chain recombines TRBV7-7 with TRBJ2-2, with D perhaps TRBD2 (7 bases). The CDR3 consists of 14 residues. Trimming removed 5 bases from V and 7 bases from J, with 14 bases in between. CDR1 and CDR2 from the germline V gene are SSHAT and FNYEAQ (reference sequence).

This chain joins TRBV5-1 and TRBJ1-2; possible D gene TRBD1, 5 bases. The ends were cut back, 7 bases at V and 4 bases at J, with 17 bases in the middle. CDR1 is SGHRS, CDR2 YFSETQ, per germline. This CDR3 region has 14 residues. As DNA, the CDR3 is TGCGCCAGCGCCCCCGCGGGGGGGGGCTATGGCTACACCTTC. Amino acids: CASAPAGGGYGYTF.

This clone was seen a single time. The V call is TRBV9, the J call TRBJ2-3; 7 bases map to TRBD2. V trimming: 3 bases; J trimming: 2 bases; junction bases outside the gene matches: 9. Germline V gives CDR1 SGDLS, CDR2 YYNGEE. CDR3 length equals 16 residues. In DNA form, the CDR3 reads TGTGCCAGCAGCGCGCTAGGAGCGGGGCCCACAGATACGCAGTATTTT. It codes for CASSALGAGPTDTQYF.

The chain employs TRBV18 and TRBJ1-1, with D uncertain. CDR1 is KGHSH, CDR2 LQKENI, per germline. Trimming pared 2 bases from V and 4 bases from J, leaving 5 bases between. The CDR3 sequence is 12 residues long. In DNA form, the CDR3 reads TGTGCCAGCTCACCAGGGCCCACTGAAGCTTTCTTT. Its translation: CASSPGPTEAFF.

This rearrangement joins TRBV9 to TRBJ1-4; TRBD1 is a possible D gene (6 bases). V was trimmed by 0 bases and J by 5 bases, leaving 8 bases between them. This CDR3 has 14 residues. CDR1 is SGDLS, CDR2 YYNGEE, per germline. The chain's CDR3 is CASSVATGNEKLFF. CDR3 bases: TGTGCCAGCAGCGTAGCGACAGGAAATGAAAAACTGTTTTTT. Variable domain in full (rest from reference TRBV9 and TRBJ1-4): DSGVTQTPKHLITATGQRVTLRCSPRSGDLSVYWYQQSLDQGLQFLIQYYNGEERAKGNILERFSAQQFPDLHSELNLSSLELGDSALYFCASSVATGNEKLFFGSGTQLSVL.

This chain joins TRBV7-3 and TRBJ2-5, with 10 bases that match TRBD2. Germline V CDR1 and CDR2: SGHTA, FQGTGA. V trimming: 5 bases; J trimming: 5 bases; junction bases outside the gene matches: 8. The CDR3 covers 15 residues. CDR3 region: CASSQSGGALETQYF. The CDR3 DNA is TGTGCCAGCAGCCAAAGCGGGGGGGCCCTGGAGACCCAGTACTTC.

Only a few counts were recorded for this clone. V and J are TRBV4-1 and TRBJ1-1; possible D gene TRBD1, 6 bases. CDR3 length equals 16 residues. V dropped 1 base and J dropped 0 bases, with 12 bases sitting between them. The germline V gene has CDR1 MGHRA and CDR2 YSYEKL. CDR3 sequence (DNA): TGCGCCAGCAGCCAAGTACAGGGCCGGATGAACACTGAAGCTTTCTTT. The encoded protein is CASSQVQGRMNTEAFF.

This chain uses TRBV5-1 with TRBJ2-2; D is perhaps TRBD1 (7 bases). This CDR3 comprises 16 residues. Germline CDR1 and CDR2: SGHRS and YFSETQ. V lost 9 bases and J 4 bases, leaving 22 bases between the germline ends. The CDR3 here is CATKTQTGRSTGELFF. The CDR3 DNA reads TGCGCCACCAAGACACAGACAGGGAGGAGCACCGGGGAGCTGTTTTTT.

This chain connects TRBV30 to TRBJ2-1; D is ambiguous. Trimming cost V 4 bases and J 0 bases, with 13 bases left between them. CDR3 length: 15 amino acids. Germline CDR1 reads GTSNPN; CDR2 reads SVGIG (reference sequence). Written as DNA, the CDR3 is TGTGCCTGGAATCTTTCCCCTTTCTCCTACAATGAGCAGTTCTTC. This translates into CAWNLSPFSYNEQFF.

In nucleotides, the CDR3 is TGTGCCAGCAGTTTATGGACAGGGGGCGAAAAACTGTTTTTT. This codes for CASSLWTGGEKLFF. The chain has TRBV27 and TRBJ1-4; the match to TRBD1 covers 11 bases. V trimming: 1 base; J trimming: 8 bases; junction bases outside the gene matches: 0. Germline CDR1 reads MNHEY; CDR2 reads SMNVEV (reference sequence). This CDR3 is 14 amino acids long.